The 10 T cell receptor beta chains listed next were all sequenced from one sample in a study of tumor and adjacent non-tumor tissue in lung cancer. The template was RNA from unsorted bulk tissue. This non-tumor lung sample came from over 3 cm beyond the tumor edge. Three rounds of nested PCR, following a modified ARM-PCR protocol, produced the TCRbeta library. TCRdb processed the multiplex PCR reads anew with MiXCR; each CDR3 protein has one entry. Among about 100,000 distinct CDR3 sequences listed, less than 75% were seen once. Sequenced sample: distant non-tumor lung tissue. Source of these receptors: a man aged 25 to 40 with non-small cell lung cancer.

This rearrangement joins TRBV11-2 to TRBJ2-1, with 7 bases lining up with TRBD2. Germline loops: CDR1 SGHAT, CDR2 FQNNGV. V lost 4 bases and J lost 4; bases outside the gene matches: 10. The CDR3 totals 16 residues. The CDR3 region is CASSSGRLAEYNEQFF. The CDR3 DNA follows: TGTGCCAGCAGCTCTGGGCGTCTAGCGGAATACAATGAGCAGTTCTTC.

This CDR3 reads CASSWVRAHEQYF. In DNA, the CDR3 is TGTGCCAGCAGTTGGGTCAGGGCCCACGAGCAGTACTTC. The chain recombines TRBV12-3 or TRBV12-4 with TRBJ2-7; D perhaps matches TRBD1 (5 bases). The CDR3 has 13 residues. V lost 4 bases to trimming and J lost 5 bases, with 12 bases between them.

This clonotype was recorded once. A much larger clonotype is one base distant, so this may be a read error. The CDR3 loop is CASSHTQAGGSYKEQFF. CDR3 nucleotides: TGTGCCAGCAGCCATACTCAAGCGGGGGGCTCCTACAAAGAGCAGTTCTTC. The V gene is TRBV4-2, the J gene TRBJ2-1; 9 nucleotides agree with TRBD2. The CDR3 length is 17 residues. CDR1 and CDR2 (germline): LGHNA, YNFKEQ.

This chain uses TRBV5-8 with TRBJ2-3; 9 bases align to TRBD2. Germline V gene sequence: CDR1 SGHTS, CDR2 YDEGEE. CDR3 size: 15 residues. V trimming: 4 bases; J trimming: 3 bases; junction bases outside the gene matches: 6. CDR3 sequence: CASSRSGRYTDTQYF. The CDR3 nucleotides are TGTGCCAGCAGCCGGAGCGGGAGGTATACAGATACGCAGTATTTT.

This sequence joins TRBV7-9 and TRBJ2-3; 7 bases align to TRBD2. The CDR3 has 14 amino acids. Germline CDR1 reads SEHNR; CDR2 reads FQNEAQ (reference sequence). The trim removed 11 bases at V and 1 base at J, leaving 9 bases unmatched. DNA of the CDR3: TGTGCCGTAAACGGGCTAGCGGGCACAGATACGCAGTATTTT. Amino acid sequence: CAVNGLAGTDTQYF.

There are a few counts of this clonotype. A clone one base away is much larger, so this may be a read error. The chain recombines TRBV4-2 with TRBJ1-2; 8 positions match TRBD1. The germline gives CDR1 LGHNA, CDR2 YNFKEQ. The CDR3 length is 13 residues. The CDR3 region is CVSSQGQGYGYTF. Written as DNA, the CDR3 is TGTGTCAGCAGCCAAGGACAGGGTTATGGCTACACCTTC.

Comments on this clonotype: A read error may be the cause here, since a much bigger clone is one base away. The V call is TRBV20-1, the J call TRBJ2-1; 8 bases agree with TRBD2. The CDR3 has 15 amino acids. After removal of 5 bases from V and 0 bases from J, the junction contained 6 bases not matched to a gene. Germline V lookup: CDR1 DFQATT, CDR2 SNEGSKA (reference sequence). The chain's CDR3 is CSAEISGSSYNEQFF. The CDR3 coding sequence is TGCAGTGCTGAAATAAGCGGGAGCTCCTACAATGAGCAGTTCTTC.

Details on this clonotype: Germline is not matched at one junction end, which may reflect a read error. The chain carries TRBV20-1 and TRBJ2-6; TRBD1 or TRBD2 may be the D gene (5 bases each). The germline gives CDR1 DFQATT, CDR2 SNEGSKA (reference sequence). The CDR3 spans 15 residues. CDR3 residues: CSAGGQNSGANVPTF. The CDR3 nucleotides read TGCAGTGCTGGAGGCCAGAACTCTGGGGCCAACGTCCCGACTTTC.

Remarks on this clonotype: This may come from a read error, since a much larger clone is one base off. The V and J genes are TRBV29-1 and TRBJ1-1; 8 positions agree with TRBD1. This CDR3 has 12 amino acids. CDR1 and CDR2 from the germline V gene are SQVTM and ANQGSEA. In nucleotides, the CDR3 is TGCAGAGTCGGGACAGGGAACACTGAAGCTTTCTTT. It encodes CRVGTGNTEAFF.

The genes are TRBV6-5 and TRBJ2-2; D remains ambiguous. CDR3 length: 14 amino acids. V lost 3 bases and J lost 7, with 12 bases in between. The germline gives CDR1 MNHEY, CDR2 SVGAGI. CDR3 amino acids: CASSYTHASGELFF. Here the CDR3 DNA reads TGTGCCAGCAGTTATACCCATGCGAGCGGGGAGCTGTTTTTT.